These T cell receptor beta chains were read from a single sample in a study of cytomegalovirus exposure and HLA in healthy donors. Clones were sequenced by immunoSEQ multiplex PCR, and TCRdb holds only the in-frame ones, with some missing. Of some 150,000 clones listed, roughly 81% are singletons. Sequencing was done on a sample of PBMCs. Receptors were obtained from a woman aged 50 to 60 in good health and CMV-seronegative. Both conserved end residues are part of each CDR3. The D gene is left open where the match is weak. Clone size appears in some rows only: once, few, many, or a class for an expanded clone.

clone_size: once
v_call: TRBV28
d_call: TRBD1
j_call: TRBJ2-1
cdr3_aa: CASSLLGTVSYNEQFF
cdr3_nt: TGTGCCAGCAGTTTGCTTGGGACAGTCTCCTACAATGAGCAGTTCTTC

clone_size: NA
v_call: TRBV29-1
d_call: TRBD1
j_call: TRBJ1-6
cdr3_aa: CSVRQGYNSPLHF
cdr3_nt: TGCAGCGTAAGACAGGGTTATAATTCACCCCTCCACTTT

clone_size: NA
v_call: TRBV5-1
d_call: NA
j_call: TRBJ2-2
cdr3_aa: CASSLAQDTGELFF
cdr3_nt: TGCGCCAGCAGCTTAGCCCAGGACACCGGGGAGCTGTTTTTT

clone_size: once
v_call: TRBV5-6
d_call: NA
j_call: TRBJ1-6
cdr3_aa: CASSFWGIGSPLHF
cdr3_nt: TGTGCCAGCAGCTTTTGGGGCATCGGTTCACCCCTCCACTTT

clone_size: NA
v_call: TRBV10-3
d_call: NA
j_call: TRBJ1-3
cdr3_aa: CAAARQGESGNTIYF
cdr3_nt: TGTGCCGCGGCGCGGCAGGGTGAATCTGGAAACACCATATATTTT

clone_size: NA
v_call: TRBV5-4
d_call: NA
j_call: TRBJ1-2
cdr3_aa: CASSVDSSGYTF
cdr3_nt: TGTGCCAGCAGCGTGGACAGTTCCGGCTACACCTTC

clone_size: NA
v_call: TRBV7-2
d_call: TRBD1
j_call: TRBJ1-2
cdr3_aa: CASSLRGQGGYTF
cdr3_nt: TGTGCCAGCAGCCTCAGGGGGCAGGGTGGCTACACCTTC

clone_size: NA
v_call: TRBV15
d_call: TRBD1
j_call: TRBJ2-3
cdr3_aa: CATSSRDRGKDTQYF
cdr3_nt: TGTGCCACCAGCAGCCGGGACAGGGGGAAGGATACGCAGTATTTT

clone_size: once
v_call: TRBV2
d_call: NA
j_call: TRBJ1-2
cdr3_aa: CASSEVTGGGYTF
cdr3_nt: TGTGCCAGCAGTGAAGTTACGGGTGGGGGCTACACCTTC

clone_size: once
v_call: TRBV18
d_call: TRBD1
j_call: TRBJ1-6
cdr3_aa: CASSRMQDRGGNSPLHF
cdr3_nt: TGTGCCAGCTCCCGTATGCAGGACAGGGGTGGAAATTCACCCCTCCACTTT

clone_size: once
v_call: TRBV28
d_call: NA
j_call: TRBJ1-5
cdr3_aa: CASSLFFGKSRNQPQHF
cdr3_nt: TGTGCCAGCAGTTTATTCTTCGGGAAGAGCCGCAATCAGCCCCAGCATTTT

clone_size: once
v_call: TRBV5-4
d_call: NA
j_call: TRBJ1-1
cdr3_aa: CASGASATTEAFF
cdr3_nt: TGTGCCAGCGGGGCTTCCGCGACCACTGAAGCTTTCTTT

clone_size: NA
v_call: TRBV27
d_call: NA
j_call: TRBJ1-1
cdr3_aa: CASRTYRPGIAEAFF
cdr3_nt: TGTGCCAGCAGAACCTACCGGCCGGGGATCGCTGAAGCTTTCTTT

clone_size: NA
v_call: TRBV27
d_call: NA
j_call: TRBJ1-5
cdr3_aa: CASSLSVPGVNSNQPQHF
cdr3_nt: TGTGCCAGCAGTTTATCTGTTCCAGGGGTCAATAGCAATCAGCCCCAGCATTTT

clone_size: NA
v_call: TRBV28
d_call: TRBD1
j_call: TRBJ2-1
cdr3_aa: CASSFRGLYNEQFF
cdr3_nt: TGTGCCAGCAGTTTCAGGGGGCTCTACAATGAGCAGTTCTTC

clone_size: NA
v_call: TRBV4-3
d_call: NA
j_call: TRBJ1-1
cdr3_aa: CASSQDTVNTEAFF
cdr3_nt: TGCGCCAGCAGCCAAGACACAGTGAACACTGAAGCTTTCTTT

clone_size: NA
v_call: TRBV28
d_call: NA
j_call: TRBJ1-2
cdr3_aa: CASSAQGILNYGYTF
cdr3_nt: TGTGCCAGCAGTGCTCAGGGGATCCTTAACTATGGCTACACCTTC

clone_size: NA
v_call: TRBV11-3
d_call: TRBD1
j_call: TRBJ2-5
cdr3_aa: CASSPGTGGYGETQYF
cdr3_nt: TGTGCCAGCAGCCCCGGGACAGGGGGATATGGAGAGACCCAGTACTTC

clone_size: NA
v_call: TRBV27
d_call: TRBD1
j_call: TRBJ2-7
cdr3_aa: CASSWDRGAYEQYF
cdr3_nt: TGTGCCAGCAGTTGGGACAGGGGCGCCTACGAGCAGTACTTC

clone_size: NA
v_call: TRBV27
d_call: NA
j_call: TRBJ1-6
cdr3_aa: CASSLFGGRSPLHF
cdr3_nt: TGTGCCAGCAGTTTATTCGGGGGGCGGTCACCCCTCCACTTT

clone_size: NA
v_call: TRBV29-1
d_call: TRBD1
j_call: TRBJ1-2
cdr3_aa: CSVLGQGGDGYTF
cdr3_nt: TGCAGCGTCCTGGGACAGGGGGGCGATGGCTACACCTTC

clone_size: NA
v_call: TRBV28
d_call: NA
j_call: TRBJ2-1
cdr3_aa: CATRGGLSSYNEQFF
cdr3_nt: TGTGCCACTAGGGGGGGCTTAAGCTCCTACAATGAGCAGTTCTTC